Below are 3 T cell receptor beta chains sequenced from a single sample in a study of blood T cell repertoires in COVID-19. Assay: immunoSEQ multiplex PCR; the TCRdb copy retains only in-frame clones and omits some. The sample holds over 200,000 clones, about 80% seen once. The sample was peripheral blood. The source is a woman over 75 with acute or convalescent COVID-19.

This clone was detected many times. This chain links TRBV9 with TRBJ1-2, with D tentatively TRBD1 (6 bases). The CDR3 contains 13 residues. In germline, CDR1 is SGDLS, CDR2 YYNGEE. Trimming removed 3 bases at V and 1 base at J, with 7 bases between. CDR3 region: CASSGGGNYGYTF. CDR3 bases: TGTGCCAGCAGCGGAGGGGGTAACTATGGCTACACCTTC.

The DNA for the CDR3 is TGTGCCAGCAGTTCCTACGGCCTAGCGAATGAGCAGTTCTTC. It specifies CASSSYGLANEQFF. V gene TRBV6-6 combines with J gene TRBJ2-1; D is perhaps TRBD2 (6 bases). The CDR3 consists of 14 residues. Trimming took off 4 bases at V and 7 bases at J, with 14 bases between the two ends. CDR1 and CDR2 (germline): MNHNY, SVGAGI (reference sequence).

Comments on this clone: The identical CDR3 is also encoded by other nucleotide sequences in the sample. The V gene is TRBV5-1, the J gene TRBJ1-2; 9 bases align to TRBD1. The CDR3 is 14 amino acids. CDR1 is SGHRS and CDR2 is YFSETQ in the germline V gene. Trimming took 3 bases from V and 2 from J; bases not matched to a gene: 2. The CDR3 DNA follows: TGCGCCAGCAGCTCTGGACAGGGGAACTATGGCTACACCTTC. Translation: CASSSGQGNYGYTF. The full variable domain, completed using reference TRBV5-1 and TRBJ1-2, is KAGVTQTPRYLIKTRGQQVTLSCSPISGHRSVSWYQQTPGQGLQFLFEYFSETQRNKGNFPGRFSGRQFSNSRSEMNVSTLELGDSALYLCASSSGQGNYGYTFGSGTRLTVV.